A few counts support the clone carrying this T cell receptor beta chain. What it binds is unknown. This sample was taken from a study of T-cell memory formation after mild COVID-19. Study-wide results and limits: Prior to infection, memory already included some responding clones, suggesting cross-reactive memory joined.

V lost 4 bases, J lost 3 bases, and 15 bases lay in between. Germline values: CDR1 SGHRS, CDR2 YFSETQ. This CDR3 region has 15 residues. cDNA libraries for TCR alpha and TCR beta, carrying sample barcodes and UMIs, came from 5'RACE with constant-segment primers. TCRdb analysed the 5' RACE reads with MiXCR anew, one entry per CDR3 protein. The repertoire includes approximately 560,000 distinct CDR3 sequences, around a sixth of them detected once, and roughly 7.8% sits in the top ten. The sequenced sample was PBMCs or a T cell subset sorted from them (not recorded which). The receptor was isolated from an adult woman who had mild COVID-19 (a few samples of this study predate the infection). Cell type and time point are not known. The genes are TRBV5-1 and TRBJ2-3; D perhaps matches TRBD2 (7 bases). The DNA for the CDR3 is TGCGCCAGCAGCCAACTAGCGAGGGGGACAGATACGCAGTATTTT. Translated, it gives CASSQLARGTDTQYF.